This is a list of T cell receptor beta chains from one sample in a study of read filtering for tumor transcriptome and immune sequencing. TCRdb re-called the reads through MiXCR, storing one row per CDR3 protein. Of roughly 60,000 distinct CDR3 sequences in the sample, more than 20% were seen once. Sequencing was done on a sample of a population of CD138-negative cells sorted from bone marrow. The receptors derive from a donor aged 40 or over with multiple myeloma. The CDR3 runs from the conserved cysteine through the conserved F or W. Each record gives: V gene, CDR3 protein.

V gene: TRBV19
CDR3 protein: CASSLQSVVAKNIQYF

V gene: TRBV28
CDR3 protein: CASRIEKKAEAFF

V gene: TRBV12-3/TRBV12-4
CDR3 protein: CASGPTGKETQYF

V gene: TRBV11-2
CDR3 protein: CASSRSGDGTQYF

V gene: TRBV6-4
CDR3 protein: CASAGQAAGELFF

V gene: TRBV5-1
CDR3 protein: CASSLGTPNTGELFF

V gene: TRBV11-2
CDR3 protein: CASSFDSFNQPQHF

V gene: TRBV12-5
CDR3 protein: CASDPGTGKETQYF

V gene: TRBV29-1
CDR3 protein: CSVRGGWHTEAFF

V gene: TRBV5-1
CDR3 protein: CASSPRGQGQETQYF

V gene: TRBV11-2
CDR3 protein: CASSLQGILGQPQHF

V gene: TRBV5-5
CDR3 protein: CASSLAAGGTGELFF

V gene: TRBV2
CDR3 protein: CASNPAATGETQYF

V gene: TRBV4-1
CDR3 protein: CASIQEPGNDQPRHF

V gene: TRBV10-3
CDR3 protein: CAISESIGTSGSVYNEQFF

V gene: TRBV20-1
CDR3 protein: CSAAPRRLAGVEQYF

V gene: TRBV28
CDR3 protein: CASSPVGRGQETQYF

V gene: TRBV10-3
CDR3 protein: CAITAFGTSANTGELFF

V gene: TRBV20-1
CDR3 protein: CSAKTGQYSNQPQHF

V gene: TRBV5-1
CDR3 protein: CASSPLSGGRNGYTF

V gene: TRBV11-2
CDR3 protein: CASSSGVVAGTVETQYF

V gene: TRBV11-2
CDR3 protein: CASSPQGSEAFF

V gene: TRBV5-1
CDR3 protein: CASSLGGRPDTQYF

V gene: TRBV20-1
CDR3 protein: CSASVSGRETQYF

V gene: TRBV7-9
CDR3 protein: CASSRGGSEQFF

V gene: TRBV5-1
CDR3 protein: CASSLLASSYNEQFF

V gene: TRBV11-2
CDR3 protein: CASSHRGRSADTQYF

V gene: TRBV5-1
CDR3 protein: CASSLAVTGELFF

V gene: TRBV12-3/TRBV12-4
CDR3 protein: CASSFTLGNQPQHF

V gene: TRBV5-1
CDR3 protein: CASSDTGGVSDTQYF

V gene: TRBV4-2
CDR3 protein: CASSQEGQGGTEAFF

V gene: TRBV28
CDR3 protein: CVSSLVGGNQPQHF

V gene: TRBV11-2
CDR3 protein: CASSLKGLGQGIDNEQFF

V gene: TRBV3-1
CDR3 protein: CASGSTGLSNTGELFF

V gene: TRBV29-1
CDR3 protein: CSVGTGVPYEQYF

V gene: TRBV10-1
CDR3 protein: CASSERVLWGADTQYF

V gene: TRBV10-3
CDR3 protein: CAINAAIQTGELFF

V gene: TRBV5-1
CDR3 protein: CASSLDLVLGDTGELFF

V gene: TRBV5-1
CDR3 protein: CASSLLPSGTYEQYF